This TCR beta chain comes out of a study of cytomegalovirus exposure and HLA in healthy donors. Concerning this clone itself: The antigen is unknown.

Whole-study findings and limits: Cytomegalovirus association was assigned to around 150 TCR beta chains. In vitro data verified a few CMV-associated chains as specific for CMV antigens.

There are 17 residues in the CDR3. Germline CDR1 reads SGDLS; CDR2 reads YYNGEE. The V segment lost 1 base and the J segment 0 bases; nucleotides outside the gene matches: 8. Here immunoSEQ multiplex PCR was the method, and the copy in TCRdb shows in-frame clones only, minus some. The table records fewer than 400,000 clones, approximately 85% of them present only once. Sequenced material: PBMCs. The rearrangement joins TRBV9 to TRBJ2-3; 7 bases align to TRBD1. The receptor comes from a young man in good health and CMV-seronegative. CDR3 loop: CASSVSWGQISTDTQYF. CDR3 DNA: TGTGCCAGCAGCGTATCTTGGGGACAGATTAGCACAGATACGCAGTATTTT.